The 30 T cell receptor beta chains below come from one sample, sequenced in a study of CD8 T cells in ankylosing spondylitis. TCRdb reanalysed the 5' RACE reads using MiXCR and keeps one entry per CDR3 protein. The table shows about 160,000 distinct CDR3 sequences, with 9.8% occurring only once. Sample: blood, either unsorted or a sorted T cell fraction (not recorded which). The receptors shown here come from a female donor with ankylosing spondylitis or in good health (not recorded which).

This clonotype was recorded at least ten times. The CDR3 DNA is TGCAGCGTCACATCGGGGGCGTTATCCCCTAATGAAAAACTGTTTTTT. Amino acids: CSVTSGALSPNEKLFF. The chain links TRBV29-1 to TRBJ1-4; possible D gene TRBD1, 6 bases. The CDR3 contains 16 residues. Between the trimmed V and J ends, which lost 6 bases and 3 bases, there was a span of 20 bases. Per the germline V gene, CDR1 is SQVTM and CDR2 is ANQGSEA.

The sample holds one count of this clonotype. The chain employs TRBV15 and TRBJ1-5, with D possibly matching TRBD1 (6 bases). Looked up from germline, CDR1 is LNHNV and CDR2 is YYDKDF (reference sequence). Trimming took off 5 bases at V and 2 bases at J, with 10 bases between the two ends. This CDR3 is 14 amino acids long. Here the CDR3 DNA reads TGTGCCACCAGCTCGGACAGAGGCAATCAGCCCCAGCATTTT. It translates to CATSSDRGNQPQHF.

This clonotype has a count of ten or more. The genes are TRBV12-3 or TRBV12-4 and TRBJ2-7; 10 nucleotides line up with TRBD1. V gave up 6 bases and J gave up 5 bases; unmatched junction bases: 4. The CDR3 contains 13 residues. CDR3 region: CASSLGTGDEQYF. Written as DNA, the CDR3 is TGTGCCAGCAGCCTAGGGACAGGGGACGAGCAGTACTTC.

This clonotype came up many times. J is TRBJ1-2 and V is TRBV13; no clear D gene. The CDR3 consists of 13 residues. Germline CDR1 reads PRHDT; CDR2 reads FYEKMQ (reference sequence). The V and J ends lost 3 bases and 8 bases respectively, with 13 bases between them. CDR3 amino acids: CASSLIPSEGYTF. For the CDR3, the DNA is TGTGCCAGCAGCTTGATCCCCTCGGAGGGCTACACCTTC.

The chain carries TRBV6-5 and TRBJ2-3; D tentatively reads TRBD1 or TRBD2 (5 bases each). CDR1 is MNHEY and CDR2 is SVGAGI in the germline V gene. Trimming took off 5 bases at V and 0 bases at J, with 12 bases between the two ends. The CDR3 has 15 amino acids. As DNA, the CDR3 is TGTGCCAGCAGTGACCCGAGGGGTAGCACAGATACGCAGTATTTT. It encodes CASSDPRGSTDTQYF.

The chain couples TRBV27 to TRBJ2-1; no clear D gene. The CDR3 is 12 amino acids. In germline, CDR1 is MNHEY, CDR2 SMNVEV (reference sequence). The CDR3 loop is CAVRGSYNEQFF. The DNA of the CDR3 is TGTGCAGTCCGCGGCTCCTACAATGAGCAGTTCTTC.

The chain is built from TRBV28 and TRBJ2-2; possibly TRBD2 for D (6 bases). Trimming left V 3 bases short and J 6 bases short, with 8 bases between. The CDR3 is made up of 13 amino acids. CDR1 is MDHEN and CDR2 is SYDVKM in the germline V gene. For the CDR3, the DNA is TGTGCCAGCAGTTTGTGGGGGGCCGGGGAGCTGTTTTTT. Amino acids: CASSLWGAGELFF.

The chain couples TRBV6-2 or TRBV6-3 to TRBJ2-1; weak D call: TRBD2 (6 bases). CDR3 length: 15 amino acids. The germline V gene encodes CDR1 MNHEY and CDR2 SVGEGT. V dropped 6 bases and J dropped 0 bases, with 12 bases sitting between them. CDR3 bases: TGTGCCAGCAGCACCGGGACTTTCTCCTACAATGAGCAGTTCTTC. Encoded protein: CASSTGTFSYNEQFF.

The chain uses TRBV6-2 or TRBV6-3 and TRBJ1-1; the D gene is possibly TRBD1 (5 bases). V was clipped by 0 bases and J by 0 bases, with 8 bases between them. From germline, CDR1 is MNHEY and CDR2 SVGEGT. This CDR3 contains 15 residues. DNA for the CDR3: TGTGCCAGCAGTTACTCAAGGGGCATGAACACTGAAGCTTTCTTT. It specifies CASSYSRGMNTEAFF.

Written as DNA, the CDR3 is TGTGCCAGCAGCCAAGATCGGGGCACCCCGAACACTGAAGCTTTCTTT. Amino acid sequence: CASSQDRGTPNTEAFF. The chain joins TRBV4-2 to TRBJ1-1, with D maybe TRBD1 (5 bases). Trimming left V 0 bases short and J 1 base short, with 12 bases between. The V gene's germline CDR1 is LGHNA and CDR2 YNFKEQ. The CDR3 runs 16 residues.

In this sample, this clonotype turned up a few times. The V call is TRBV2, the J call TRBJ2-7; maybe TRBD1 (6 bases). This CDR3 is 15 amino acids long. CDR1 is SNHLY, CDR2 FYNNEI, per germline. V dropped 10 bases and J dropped 3 bases, with 22 bases sitting between them. CDR3 in amino acids: CATKAGDFISYEQYF. The CDR3 DNA reads as TGTGCCACCAAAGCAGGGGATTTTATTAGCTACGAGCAGTACTTC.

The rearrangement links TRBV20-1 to TRBJ1-5, with D possibly TRBD1 on 5 matching bases. V lost 0 bases to trimming and J lost 0 bases, with 9 bases between them. From germline, CDR1 is DFQATT and CDR2 SNEGSKA (reference sequence). CDR3 length: 15 amino acids. The CDR3 is CSARESGNSNQPQHF. CDR3 in DNA: TGCAGTGCTAGAGAGTCAGGGAATAGCAATCAGCCCCAGCATTTT.

The V and J genes are TRBV20-1 and TRBJ2-1; tentative D call: TRBD2 (5 bases). The CDR3 loop spans 14 amino acids. Trimming cost V 6 bases and J 0 bases, with 12 bases left between them. Germline V CDR1 and CDR2: DFQATT, SNEGSKA (reference sequence). CDR3 DNA sequence: TGCAGTGCGGAAGCGGAGTACTCCTACAATGAGCAGTTCTTC. Translated: CSAEAEYSYNEQFF.

This clonotype was counted only a few times. The chain joins TRBV9 to TRBJ2-7; D is tentatively TRBD1 or TRBD2 (5 bases each). Trimming removed 4 bases at V and 7 bases at J, with 24 bases between. CDR1 and CDR2 from the germline V gene are SGDLS and YYNGEE. The CDR3 has 16 residues. The CDR3 loop is CASSPVGGGWTGEQYF. For the CDR3, the DNA is TGTGCCAGCAGCCCGGTAGGTGGGGGTTGGACGGGGGAGCAGTACTTC.

This clonotype came up a few times. The CDR3 loop reads CRVAGGDLYEQYF. The CDR3 coding sequence is TGCAGGGTAGCGGGAGGGGACCTCTACGAGCAGTACTTC. The rearrangement links TRBV20-1 to TRBJ2-7; 11 nucleotides line up with TRBD2. Germline values: CDR1 DFQATT, CDR2 SNEGSKA (reference sequence). The CDR3 totals 13 residues.

This clonotype was observed many times. The chain carries TRBV13 and TRBJ2-3; TRBD2 might be the D (6 bases). The germline V and J ends were trimmed by 5 bases and 0 bases, with 15 bases remaining between them. This CDR3 has 16 amino acids. Looked up from germline, CDR1 is PRHDT and CDR2 is FYEKMQ (reference sequence). The chain's CDR3 is CASSPGGYGSTDTQYF. DNA for the CDR3: TGTGCCAGCAGCCCCGGAGGGTACGGGAGCACAGATACGCAGTATTTT. The complete variable domain, with remaining parts taken from reference TRBV13 and TRBJ2-3, reads AAGVIQSPRHLIKEKRETATLKCYPIPRHDTVYWYQQGPGQDPQFLISFYEKMQSDKGSIPDRFSAQQFSDYHSELNMSSLELGDSALYFCASSPGGYGSTDTQYFGPGTRLTVL.

As DNA, the CDR3 is TGTGCCAGCAGTTATTCCAGACAGGGGATCCTCCCGGGGTACGAGCAGTACTTC. Protein product: CASSYSRQGILPGYEQYF. The V gene is TRBV6-2 or TRBV6-3, the J gene TRBJ2-7; 8 bases match TRBD1. CDR3 length: 18 amino acids. CDR1 is MNHEY, CDR2 SVGEGT, per germline. Trimming removed 3 bases from V and 4 bases from J; junction bases left unmatched: 17.

This clonotype was counted only a few times. The chain has TRBV7-9 and TRBJ2-3, with 8 positions matching TRBD1. This CDR3 comprises 17 residues. With 4 bases clipped from V and 2 bases from J, the junction kept 11 bases outside the gene matches. From germline, CDR1 is SEHNR and CDR2 FQNEAQ (reference sequence). CDR3 residues: CASSSDQGARVTDTQYF. CDR3 in DNA: TGTGCCAGCAGCTCAGACCAGGGGGCGCGGGTCACAGATACGCAGTATTTT.

V and J are TRBV7-2 and TRBJ2-1, with 7 bases aligning to TRBD1. The germline CDR1 and CDR2 sequences are SGHTA and FQGNSA. With 4 bases clipped from V and 9 bases from J, the junction kept 18 bases outside the gene matches. The CDR3 extends over 17 amino acids. CDR3 residues: CASSYDTWDRLVVEQFF. The CDR3 DNA follows: TGTGCCAGCAGCTATGACACTTGGGACAGATTAGTAGTTGAGCAGTTCTTC.

This clonotype was observed a few times. The gene calls are TRBV27 and TRBJ1-2; a weak D match, TRBD1 (5 bases). Deletions cut 2 bases from V and 8 bases from J, with 15 bases between. Germline CDR1 is MNHEY and CDR2 is SMNVEV (reference sequence). This CDR3 is built from 14 residues. This CDR3 reads CASSLRGPSRGYTF. CDR3 in DNA: TGTGCCAGCAGTTTAAGGGGACCCTCCCGGGGCTACACCTTC.

This sequence joins TRBV30 and TRBJ2-1, with D unresolved. The CDR3 runs to 13 residues. Germline V gene lookup returns CDR1 GTSNPN and CDR2 SVGIG (reference sequence). The V end was cut by 1 base, the J end by 3 bases, with 7 bases between. CDR3 coding DNA: TGTGCCTGGAGTGGAGGCAGCTACAATGAGCAGTTCTTC. Protein sequence: CAWSGGSYNEQFF.

The genes are TRBV7-2 and TRBJ2-7; D might be TRBD2 (6 bases). Germline V lookup: CDR1 SGHTA, CDR2 FQGNSA. There are 16 residues in the CDR3. V was pared by 0 bases and J by 0 bases, with 12 bases between. The CDR3, as DNA: TGTGCCAGCAGCTTAGCGGGAGGTGGCAGCTCCTACGAGCAGTACTTC. Protein: CASSLAGGGSSYEQYF.

This clonotype was seen repeatedly, ten times or more. V gene TRBV7-9 combines with J gene TRBJ2-3; D gene uncertain. Germline CDR1 reads SEHNR; CDR2 reads FQNEAQ (reference sequence). CDR3 length: 13 amino acids. Trimming stripped 3 bases from V and 6 bases from J, with 10 bases between. Here the CDR3 DNA reads TGTGCCAGCAGCTTCCAATGGACGGATACGCAGTATTTT. Encoded protein: CASSFQWTDTQYF.

The rearrangement uses TRBV28 and TRBJ2-5; 13 nucleotides align to TRBD2. The V gene's germline CDR1 is MDHEN and CDR2 SYDVKM. The CDR3 spans 15 residues. V was pared by 3 bases and J by 3 bases, with 1 base of the junction left unmatched. The CDR3 sequence is CASSLGLAGKETQYF. As DNA, the CDR3 is TGTGCCAGCAGTTTGGGACTAGCGGGAAAAGAGACCCAGTACTTC.

The chain employs TRBV10-1 and TRBJ2-3; 7 bases match TRBD2. Per the germline V gene, CDR1 is WNHNN and CDR2 is SYGVQD (reference sequence). With 0 bases clipped from V and 6 bases from J, the junction kept 3 bases outside the gene matches. The CDR3 extends over 14 amino acids. The CDR3 loop is CASSESRLADTQYF. CDR3 coding DNA: TGCGCCAGCAGTGAGTCGCGACTAGCTGATACGCAGTATTTT.

This clonotype was observed a single time. A much larger clone lies a single base off, so this may be a read error. This rearrangement joins TRBV2 to TRBJ2-3; tentatively, D is TRBD2 (5 bases). CDR1 is SNHLY, CDR2 FYNNEI, per germline. The CDR3 consists of 16 residues. The CDR3, as DNA: TGTGCCAGCGGTGACGTTGGGGAGCTTGGGGCAGATACGCAGTATTTT. This sequence encodes CASGDVGELGADTQYF.

V usage is TRBV20-1 and J usage is TRBJ1-2, with D tentatively TRBD1 (6 bases). Germline V gene sequence: CDR1 DFQATT, CDR2 SNEGSKA (reference sequence). CDR3 length: 16 residues. Trimming removed 4 bases from V and 7 bases from J, with 25 bases in between. The CDR3 loop is CSATGTLTKLPSGYTF. In nucleotides, the CDR3 is TGCAGTGCTACCGGGACACTAACTAAATTGCCTAGTGGCTACACCTTC.

This clonotype appeared many times. This chain connects TRBV29-1 to TRBJ2-1; D is possibly TRBD2 (5 bases). In germline, CDR1 is SQVTM, CDR2 ANQGSEA. The CDR3 is made up of 11 amino acids. The V and J ends lost 5 bases and 8 bases respectively, with 10 bases between them. The CDR3 coding sequence is TGCAGCGTTTACAGAGCGGATGAGCAGTTCTTC. This translates into CSVYRADEQFF.

This clonotype has at least ten counts. The gene calls are TRBV7-2 and TRBJ1-1, with D hard to call. The V end lost 0 bases, the J end lost 0 bases, and 8 bases lay between the germline ends. This CDR3 is built from 15 residues. CDR1 is SGHTA and CDR2 is FQGNSA in the germline V gene. The CDR3 protein is CASSLAAAVNTEAFF. CDR3 nucleotides: TGTGCCAGCAGCTTAGCTGCGGCAGTGAACACTGAAGCTTTCTTT.

The CDR3 region has the DNA TGTGCCAGCAGTTACGGGGTGAACAATGAGCAGTTCTTC. The encoded protein is CASSYGVNNEQFF. The chain combines TRBV6-2 or TRBV6-3 with TRBJ2-1; D gene ambiguous. The CDR3 extends over 13 amino acids. V was trimmed by 2 bases and J by 5 bases, leaving 7 bases between them. Germline V gene data show CDR1 as MNHEY and CDR2 as SVGEGT.